The source of this T cell receptor (beta chain) is a study of shared clonotypes between healthy human individuals. Study-level points and caveats: Generation probabilities of non-shared clonotypes were lower (relative to those shared by all four donors).

Naive CD8 cells lacked CD45RO and underwent positive selection for CCR7, leaving out terminally differentiated effector memory CD45RA+ cells. Repertoires were generated with immunoSEQ multiplex PCR, while TCRdb's copy carries only in-frame clones and drops some. The sample includes around 2.1 million clones, about 92% of them seen just once. In the case of this clone: No antigen is known for it.

This clonotype was obtained from a man aged 18 to 35 in good health. Some clones in this sample may be carry-over from other donors' samples. The specimen sequenced was naive CD8+ T cells from PBMCs.

In DNA, the CDR3 is TGCGCCAGCAGCCAAGATGAACTAGCGGAGCAAGAGACCCAGTACTTC. It encodes CASSQDELAEQETQYF. The V call is TRBV4-1, the J call TRBJ2-5, with TRBD2 identical over 8 bases. V shed 0 bases, J shed 2 bases, and the junction held 5 bases outside the gene matches. The CDR3 contains 16 residues. The V gene's germline CDR1 is MGHRA and CDR2 YSYEKL.